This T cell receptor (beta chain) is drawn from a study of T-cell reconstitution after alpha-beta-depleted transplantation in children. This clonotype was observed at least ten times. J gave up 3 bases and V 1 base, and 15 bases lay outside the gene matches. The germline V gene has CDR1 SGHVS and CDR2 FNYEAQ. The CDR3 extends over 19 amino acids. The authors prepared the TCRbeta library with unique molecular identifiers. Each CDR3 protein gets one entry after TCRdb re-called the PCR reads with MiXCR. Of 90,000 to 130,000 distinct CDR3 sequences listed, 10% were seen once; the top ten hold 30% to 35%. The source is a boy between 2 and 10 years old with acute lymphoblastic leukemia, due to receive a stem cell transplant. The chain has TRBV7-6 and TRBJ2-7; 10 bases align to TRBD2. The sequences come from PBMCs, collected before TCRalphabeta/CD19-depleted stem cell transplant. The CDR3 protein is CASSLGSRVSGRRFYEQYF. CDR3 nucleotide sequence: TGTGCCAGCAGCTTAGGCTCCCGGGTTAGCGGGAGGAGGTTCTACGAGCAGTACTTC.